The 9 T cell receptor beta chains below come from one sample, sequenced in a study of blood T cells in healthy people across ages. The second PCR ran about 6 to 12 cycles with a sample-barcoded 5' primer and J-beta primers. Via MiXCR, TCRdb re-called the 5' RACE reads, giving one row per CDR3 protein. The data show 550,000 to 700,000 distinct CDR3 sequences, about 26% seen once. Material for sequencing was blood. The receptors come from an older woman in good health.

The chain links TRBV6-5 to TRBJ2-7, with TRBD2 identical over 9 bases. With V trimmed by 2 bases and J by 0 bases, 14 bases remained unmatched. This CDR3 region has 19 residues. In germline, CDR1 is MNHEY, CDR2 SVGAGI. This CDR3 is CASSYQWAGGAPSSYEQYF. CDR3 coding DNA: TGTGCCAGCAGTTACCAATGGGCGGGGGGGGCCCCTAGCTCCTACGAGCAGTACTTC.

The chain employs TRBV5-1 and TRBJ2-1; 9 bases are a match to TRBD1. J was trimmed by 4 bases and V by 1 base; bases with no gene match: 6. The CDR3 has 16 residues. Germline V gene data show CDR1 as SGHRS and CDR2 as YFSETQ. This CDR3 is CASSLQGQGNYNEQFF. CDR3 in DNA: TGCGCCAGCAGCTTGCAGGGACAGGGAAATTACAATGAGCAGTTCTTC.

The rearrangement links TRBV27 to TRBJ2-1; TRBD2 matches 8 bases. Germline assignment: CDR1 MNHEY and CDR2 SMNVEV (reference sequence). V shed 5 bases, J shed 8 bases, and the junction held 11 bases outside the gene matches. CDR3 length: 15 residues. DNA for the CDR3: TGTGCCAGCAGTCCCACTAGCGGCCTCCTCGATGAGCAGTTCTTC. This encodes CASSPTSGLLDEQFF.

The V call is TRBV13, the J call TRBJ2-1; 11 bases map to TRBD2. The DNA end lines up better with TRBJ2-5; the J call may be wrong. Germline CDR1 and CDR2: PRHDT and FYEKMQ (reference sequence). The CDR3 length is 17 residues. CDR3 sequence: CASSLGLAGVFPETQYF. CDR3 sequence (DNA): TGTGCCAGCAGCTTAGGACTAGCGGGGGTTTTTCCAGAGACCCAGTACTTC.

The chain uses TRBV5-1 and TRBJ1-1, with D unclear. Germline assignment: CDR1 SGHRS and CDR2 YFSETQ. V was cut by 4 bases and J by 0 bases, with 16 bases left in between. The CDR3 totals 16 residues. The CDR3 nucleotides read TGCGCCAGCAGCCTCGGGTCCCGGCATATGAACACTGAAGCTTTCTTT. Translated, it gives CASSLGSRHMNTEAFF.

Regarding this clonotype: One junction end disagrees with the germline gene, perhaps due to a read error. The J gene is TRBJ1-1, the V gene TRBV9; D not resolved. The length of the CDR3 is 13 residues. The germline V gene encodes CDR1 SGDLS and CDR2 YYNGEE. CDR3 sequence reads: CAGSGRLNTEAFF. CDR3 coding DNA: TGTGCCGGCAGCGGACGCCTGAACACTGAAGCTTTCTTT.

This clonotype was counted between two and nine times. The CDR3 sequence is CASSFRGVRGYTF. The CDR3 region has the DNA TGTGCCAGCAGCTTTAGGGGGGTGCGTGGCTACACCTTC. The chain has TRBV7-8 and TRBJ1-2; D is perhaps TRBD1 (6 bases). V dropped 3 bases and J dropped 7 bases, with 12 bases sitting between them. The CDR3 extends over 13 amino acids. Per germline, CDR1 SGHVS and CDR2 FQNEAQ.

This rearrangement joins TRBV2 to TRBJ2-2; 8 positions match TRBD1. Germline V gene sequence: CDR1 SNHLY, CDR2 FYNNEI. The J segment lost 4 bases and the V segment lost 8 bases, leaving 9 bases of the junction unmatched. The CDR3 sequence is 15 residues long. CDR3 residues: CASLKGQGGTGELFF. The CDR3 DNA reads TGTGCCAGCTTAAAAGGACAGGGAGGCACCGGGGAGCTGTTTTTT.

This clonotype was seen a few times. One junction end disagrees with the germline gene, perhaps due to a read error. The chain carries TRBV3-1 and TRBJ2-1; TRBD2 is a possible D gene (5 bases). Germline lookup yields CDR1 LGHDT and CDR2 YNNKEL (reference sequence). This CDR3 has 15 amino acids. The CDR3 nucleotides are TGTGCCAGCAGCCTTACACAGACCACGGGGAATGAGCAATTCTTC. Encoded protein: CASSLTQTTGNEQFF.